Listed below are T cell receptor beta chains from one sample, sequenced in a study of Ad26.COV2.S vaccination and SARS-CoV-2 variants. Sequencing used immunoSEQ multiplex PCR; TCRdb keeps in-frame clones, though not all of them. The table lists hundreds of thousands of clones, about 90% of them singletons. The sequences come from peripheral blood, collected in a trial of Ad26.COV2.S vaccine versus placebo. These receptors originate from a person aged 18-65 years who received the Ad26.COV2.S COVID-19 vaccine or a placebo. The CDR3 runs from the conserved cysteine through the conserved F or W. D genes are given only for firm matches. For some rows the clone size is stated as once, few or many, or as a class when expanded; others skip it.

>-|-|TRBJ1-4|TRBV2
TGTGCCAGCAGCCGGGAAAAACTGTTTTTT
CASSREKLFF
>-|TRBD1|TRBJ2-1|TRBV14
TGTGCCAGCAGCCGCCGACCGGGACAGGGGTCCAATGAGCAGTTCTTC
CASSRRPGQGSNEQFF
>-|-|TRBJ2-1|TRBV2
TGTGCCAGCAGTCCGGCTAGCCCCTCCTACAATGAGCAGTTCTTC
CASSPASPSYNEQFF
>-|TRBD1|TRBJ2-7|TRBV4-3
TGCGCCAGCAGCCCAATCTCCCGGGACAGGGGATCGTACGAGCAGTACTTC
CASSPISRDRGSYEQYF
>-|-|TRBJ2-1|TRBV7-2
TGTGCCAGCAGCTTAGACAGGTGGAGCAATGAGCAGTTCTTC
CASSLDRWSNEQFF
>-|TRBD2|TRBJ2-3|TRBV11-2
TGTGCCAGCAGGTCTAGCGGCTGGGGCACAGATACGCAGTATTTT
CASRSSGWGTDTQYF
>-|TRBD1|TRBJ1-1|TRBV2
TGTGCCAGCAGTGGGACAGGGTTTAAGAACACTGAAGCTTTCTTT
CASSGTGFKNTEAFF
>-|TRBD2|TRBJ2-7|TRBV5-5
TGTGCCAGCAGCCTATATGCCCTTAGCGGGGGGCGTTACGAGCAGTACTTC
CASSLYALSGGRYEQYF
>-|-|TRBJ1-1|TRBV3-1/TRBV3-2
TGTGCCAGCAGCCAAGAGGGACACGTGAACACTGAAGCTTTCTTT
CASSQEGHVNTEAFF
>-|-|TRBJ2-7|TRBV5-4
TGTGCCAGCAGCTTAGGGTCAGACAGTATCTACGAGCAGTACTTC
CASSLGSDSIYEQYF
>-|TRBD2|TRBJ2-1|TRBV6-2/TRBV6-3
TGTGCCAGCAGTTACTCCCCTAGCGGGGGGGCCCATGAGCAGTTCTTC
CASSYSPSGGAHEQFF
>-|TRBD1|TRBJ1-1|TRBV7-9
TGTGCCAGCAGCTTGGACAGGGTCACTGAAGCTTTCTTT
CASSLDRVTEAFF
>-|TRBD1|TRBJ1-1|TRBV6-5
TGTGCCAGCAGACCCAGGGGGTCCACTGAAGCTTTCTTT
CASRPRGSTEAFF
>-|-|TRBJ2-2|TRBV30
TGTGCCTGGAGTGTAAGTAAGGTGCTAGGATACACCGGGGAGCTGTTTTTT
CAWSVSKVLGYTGELFF
>-|-|TRBJ2-7|TRBV7-9
TGTGCCAGCAGTAAAGGGGGGAGCTCCTACGAGCAGTACTTC
CASSKGGSSYEQYF
>-|TRBD1|TRBJ1-1|TRBV10-2
TGCGCCAGCGGTGACACAGGGGGGGCTTTCTTT
CASGDTGGAFF
>-|-|TRBJ1-2|TRBV28
TGTGCCAGCAGTGCAGACACGGGACCTATCTTCTATGGCTACACCTTC
CASSADTGPIFYGYTF
>-|-|TRBJ2-7|TRBV4-1
TGCGCCAGCAGCCATAGCACCGGGGGCGAGCAGTACTTC
CASSHSTGGEQYF
>once|TRBD1|TRBJ1-2|TRBV4-3
TGCGCCAGCAGCCATCGTGACAGGGTGGTAGATGGCTACACCTTC
CASSHRDRVVDGYTF
>-|-|TRBJ2-6|TRBV19
TGTGCCAGTAGTATGGAGTTCTCTGGGGCCAACGTCCTGACTTTC
CASSMEFSGANVLTF
>-|-|TRBJ2-6|TRBV4-1
TGCGCCAGCAGCCAGACTCTCTCTGGGGCCAACGTCCTGACTTTC
CASSQTLSGANVLTF
>-|-|TRBJ2-4|TRBV4-3
TGCGCCAGCAGCCAAGAGAGGACAGTACAAAACATTCAGTACTTC
CASSQERTVQNIQYF
>-|-|TRBJ2-5|TRBV10-1
TGCGCCAGCAGTGAGAAGACGTGGTCGGGTCAAGAGACCCAGTACTTC
CASSEKTWSGQETQYF
>-|-|TRBJ2-1|TRBV28
TGTGCCAGCACCCCCTGGTCCTTGCTCTCCTACAATGAGCAGTTCTTC
CASTPWSLLSYNEQFF
>-|-|TRBJ1-1|TRBV6-2/TRBV6-3
TGTGCCAGCAGTTGGGGACAGAACACTGAAGCTTTCTTT
CASSWGQNTEAFF
>-|-|TRBJ1-2|TRBV6-5
TGTGCCAGCAGTTTTTCAAAGGGAAACTATGGCTACACCTTC
CASSFSKGNYGYTF
>-|-|TRBJ2-5|TRBV7-2
TGTGCCAGCAGCTTACGCCAAGAGACCCAGTACTTC
CASSLRQETQYF
>-|TRBD1|TRBJ1-1|TRBV5-1
TGCGCCAGCAGCTTACAGGGGCAAATTAGGAACACTGAAGCTTTCTTT
CASSLQGQIRNTEAFF
>-|-|TRBJ2-7|TRBV11-2
TGTGCCAGCAGCTCCGGACACACCATCTACGAGCAGTACTTC
CASSSGHTIYEQYF
>-|TRBD1|TRBJ1-2|TRBV27
TGTGCCAGCAGTCACAACCCGGGACAGGGAGGTGGCTACACCTTC
CASSHNPGQGGGYTF
>-|TRBD1|TRBJ1-3|TRBV9
TGTGCCAGCAGCGTAGCGACAGGGGCTGGAAACACCATATATTTT
CASSVATGAGNTIYF
>-|TRBD1|TRBJ2-7|TRBV5-1
TGCGCCAGCAGGGAGGACAGGGGCCACAACGAGCAGTACTTC
CASREDRGHNEQYF
>-|-|TRBJ2-2|TRBV4-3
TGCGCCAGCAGCCAAGATTGGAGAACCGGGGAGCTGTTTTTT
CASSQDWRTGELFF
>-|-|TRBJ2-2|TRBV30
TGTGCCTGGAGTGTAGGACATGCGAACACCGGGGAGCTGTTTTTT
CAWSVGHANTGELFF
>-|-|TRBJ2-1|TRBV12-3/TRBV12-4
TGTGCCAGCAGCTTCCGGGACCCCAATGAGCAGTTCTTC
CASSFRDPNEQFF
>-|-|TRBJ2-2|TRBV7-9
TGTGCCAGCAGCTTAGTAGGGCGGGGGCCTAACACCGGGGAGCTGTTTTTT
CASSLVGRGPNTGELFF
>-|-|TRBJ2-2|TRBV5-1
TGCGCCAGCAGCTCTCACACGAACACCGGGGAGCTGTTTTTT
CASSSHTNTGELFF
>once|TRBD2|TRBJ2-7|TRBV2
TGTGCCAGCAGCCCTGTTGGGGGAGGGTACGAGCAGTACTTC
CASSPVGGGYEQYF
>-|-|TRBJ1-5|TRBV28
TGTGCCAGCAGTTTAAAGGGCTTTTATAGCAATCAGCCCCAGCATTTT
CASSLKGFYSNQPQHF
>-|-|TRBJ2-2|TRBV27
TGTGCCAGCAGTTTATCGGCTGTCACCGGGGAGCTGTTTTTT
CASSLSAVTGELFF
>-|TRBD2|TRBJ2-7|TRBV28
TGTGCCAGCAGTCCGTTTCGACTAGCGGGGTCTTCCTACGAGCAGTACTTC
CASSPFRLAGSSYEQYF
>-|-|TRBJ1-1|TRBV30
TGTGCCTGGAGTAATAGCAACACTGAAGCTTTCTTT
CAWSNSNTEAFF
>-|-|TRBJ1-1|TRBV28
TGTGCCAGCAGTTTATTTGGACTAGAACCCGCTGAAGCTTTCTTT
CASSLFGLEPAEAFF
>-|-|TRBJ2-7|TRBV9
TGTGCCAGCAGCGTAGGTACAGGGGGGGCCTACGAGCAGTACTTC
CASSVGTGGAYEQYF
>-|TRBD1|TRBJ1-4|TRBV5-1
TGCGCCAGCAGCTTGCGGCCGGGACAGGGAAATGAAAAACTGTTTTTT
CASSLRPGQGNEKLFF
>-|TRBD2|TRBJ2-3|TRBV5-4
TGTGCCAGCAGCTTGCTTAGCGGGGGGCCTAGCACAGATACGCAGTATTTT
CASSLLSGGPSTDTQYF
>-|TRBD1|TRBJ2-7|TRBV15
TGTGCCACCAGCAGAGATACAGGGGGACCCTACGAGCAGTACTTC
CATSRDTGGPYEQYF
>-|-|TRBJ1-5|TRBV7-8
TGTGCCAGCAGCTTAGGGCGACTTAGCAATCAGCCCCAGCATTTT
CASSLGRLSNQPQHF
>once|TRBD1|TRBJ1-1|TRBV10-3
TGTGCCATCAGTGGGTGGGACAGGGACACTGAAGCTTTCTTT
CAISGWDRDTEAFF
>-|-|TRBJ2-5|TRBV6-4
TGTGCCAGCAGTGGGAGGGGAAACCAAGAGACCCAGTACTTC
CASSGRGNQETQYF
>-|-|TRBJ2-3|TRBV12-5
TGTGCTAGTGCCCCGGGGTGGGGGGCCGTTCTGGATACGCAGTATTTT
CASAPGWGAVLDTQYF
>-|-|TRBJ1-1|TRBV6-6
TGTGCCAGCAGTTACCTTGGACCTAACACTGAAGCTTTCTTT
CASSYLGPNTEAFF
>-|-|TRBJ1-5|TRBV14
TGTGCCAGCAGCCGGCGACAGAAGGCTTATAGCAATCAGCCCCAGCATTTT
CASSRRQKAYSNQPQHF
>-|-|TRBJ2-1|TRBV5-4
TGTGCCAGCACTTCCGGGACCTGGGGTTCCTACAATGAGCAGTTCTTC
CASTSGTWGSYNEQFF
>-|TRBD1|TRBJ2-7|TRBV19
TGTGCCAGTAGTATCGAAGACAGGGAACAAGGCAACGAGCAGTACTTC
CASSIEDREQGNEQYF
>-|-|TRBJ2-1|TRBV11-2
TGTGCCAGCAGCTTAGATGCAGCAGGTCGGAATGAGCAGTTCTTC
CASSLDAAGRNEQFF
>once|-|TRBJ2-5|TRBV4-3
TGCGCCAGCAGCCCCGGACTACAAGAGACCCAGTACTTC
CASSPGLQETQYF
>once|-|TRBJ1-1|TRBV13
TGTGCCAGCAGTGATATCAGGGCTGCCACTGAAGCTTTCTTT
CASSDIRAATEAFF